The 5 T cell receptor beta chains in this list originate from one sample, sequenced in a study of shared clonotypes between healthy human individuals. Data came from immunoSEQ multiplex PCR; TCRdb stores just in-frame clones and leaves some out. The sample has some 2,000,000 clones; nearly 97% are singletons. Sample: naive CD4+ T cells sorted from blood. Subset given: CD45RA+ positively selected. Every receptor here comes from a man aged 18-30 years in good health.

CDR3 bases: TGTGCCAGCAGCCCAGGCCAACCCGGATCTTCACCCCTCCACTTT. Amino acids: CASSPGQPGSSPLHF. The V call is TRBV6-4, the J call TRBJ1-6; no clear D gene. Trimming removed 6 bases at V and 9 bases at J, with 18 bases between. The CDR3 extends over 15 amino acids. Germline V gene data show CDR1 as MRHNA and CDR2 as SNTAGT.

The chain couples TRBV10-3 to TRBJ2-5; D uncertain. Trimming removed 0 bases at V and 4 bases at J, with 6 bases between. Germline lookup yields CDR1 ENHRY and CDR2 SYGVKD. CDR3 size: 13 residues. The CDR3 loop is CAISESVLETQYF. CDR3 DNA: TGTGCCATCAGTGAGTCGGTTCTAGAGACCCAGTACTTC.

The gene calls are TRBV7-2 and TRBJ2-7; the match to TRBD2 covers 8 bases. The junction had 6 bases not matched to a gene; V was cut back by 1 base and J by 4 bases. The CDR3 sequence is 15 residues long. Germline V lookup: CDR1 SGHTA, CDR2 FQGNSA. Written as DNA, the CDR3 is TGTGCCAGCAGCTTAGACGGGAGGGCGTTGTACGAGCAGTACTTC. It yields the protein CASSLDGRALYEQYF.

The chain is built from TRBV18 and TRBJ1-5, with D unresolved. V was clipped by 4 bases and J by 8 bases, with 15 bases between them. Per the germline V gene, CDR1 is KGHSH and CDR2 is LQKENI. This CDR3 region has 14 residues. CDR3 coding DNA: TGTGCCAGCTCACTGACTGGTACCTCGAAGCCCCAGCATTTT. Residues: CASSLTGTSKPQHF.

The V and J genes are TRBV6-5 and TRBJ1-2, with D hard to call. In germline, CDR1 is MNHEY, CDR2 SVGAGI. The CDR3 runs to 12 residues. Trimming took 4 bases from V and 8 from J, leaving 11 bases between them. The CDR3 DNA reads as TGTGCCAGCAGTTCGAGCCGGTTGGGCTACACCTTC. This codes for CASSSSRLGYTF.